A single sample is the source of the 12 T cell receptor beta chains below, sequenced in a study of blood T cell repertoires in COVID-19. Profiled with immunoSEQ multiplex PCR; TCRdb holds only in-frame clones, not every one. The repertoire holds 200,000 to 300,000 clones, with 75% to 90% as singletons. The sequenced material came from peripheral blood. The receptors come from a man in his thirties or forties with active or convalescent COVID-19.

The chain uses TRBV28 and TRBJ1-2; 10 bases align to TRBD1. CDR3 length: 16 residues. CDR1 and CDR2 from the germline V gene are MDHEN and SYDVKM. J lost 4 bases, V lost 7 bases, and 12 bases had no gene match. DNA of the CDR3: TGTGCCAGCATCCAGACAGGGGGCAGAGGAACCTATGGCTACACCTTC. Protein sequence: CASIQTGGRGTYGYTF.

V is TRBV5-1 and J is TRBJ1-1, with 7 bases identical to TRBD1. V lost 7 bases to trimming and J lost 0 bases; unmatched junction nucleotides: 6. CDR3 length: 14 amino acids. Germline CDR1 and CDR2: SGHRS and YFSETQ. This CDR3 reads CASGRGTVNTEAFF. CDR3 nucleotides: TGCGCCAGCGGCAGGGGGACCGTGAACACTGAAGCTTTCTTT.

The CDR3 loop is CASSRTETGATEAFF. The CDR3 nucleotides are TGTGCCAGCTCCCGAACAGAGACAGGGGCCACTGAAGCTTTCTTT. The gene calls are TRBV18 and TRBJ1-1; 8 bases map to TRBD1. CDR1 is KGHSH and CDR2 is LQKENI in the germline V gene. The CDR3 totals 15 residues. V shed 6 bases, J shed 4 bases, and the junction held 10 bases outside the gene matches.

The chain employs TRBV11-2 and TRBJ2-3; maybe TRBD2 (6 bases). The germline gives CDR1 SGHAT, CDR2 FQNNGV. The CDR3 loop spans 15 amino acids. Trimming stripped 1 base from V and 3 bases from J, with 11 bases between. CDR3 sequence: CASSLVVLATDTQYF. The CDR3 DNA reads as TGTGCCAGCAGCTTAGTCGTTCTAGCGACAGATACGCAGTATTTT.

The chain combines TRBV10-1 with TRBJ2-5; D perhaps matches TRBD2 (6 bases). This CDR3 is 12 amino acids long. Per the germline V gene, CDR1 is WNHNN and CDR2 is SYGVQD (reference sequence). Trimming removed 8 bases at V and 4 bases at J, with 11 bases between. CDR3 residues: CASQGDSETQYF. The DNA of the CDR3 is TGCGCCAGCCAAGGGGACTCAGAGACCCAGTACTTC.

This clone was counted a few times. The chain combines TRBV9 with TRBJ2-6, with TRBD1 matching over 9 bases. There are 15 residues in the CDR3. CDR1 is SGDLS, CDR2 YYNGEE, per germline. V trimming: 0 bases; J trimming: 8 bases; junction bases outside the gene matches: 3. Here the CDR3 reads CASSVEGQGTNVLTF. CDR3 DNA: TGTGCCAGCAGCGTAGAGGGACAGGGAACCAACGTCCTGACTTTC.

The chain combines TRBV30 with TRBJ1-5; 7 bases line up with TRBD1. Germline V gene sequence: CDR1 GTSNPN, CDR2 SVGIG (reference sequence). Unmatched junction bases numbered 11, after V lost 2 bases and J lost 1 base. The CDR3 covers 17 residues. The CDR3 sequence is CAWSPHPGGPSNQPQHF. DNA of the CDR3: TGTGCCTGGAGTCCTCACCCAGGGGGGCCGAGCAATCAGCCCCAGCATTTT.

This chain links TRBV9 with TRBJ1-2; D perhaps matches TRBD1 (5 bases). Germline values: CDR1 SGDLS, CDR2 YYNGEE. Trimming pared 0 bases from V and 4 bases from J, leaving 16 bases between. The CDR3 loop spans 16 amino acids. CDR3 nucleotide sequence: TGTGCCAGCAGCGTAGCTTACCCTTCAGGGCCCTATGGCTACACCTTC. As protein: CASSVAYPSGPYGYTF.

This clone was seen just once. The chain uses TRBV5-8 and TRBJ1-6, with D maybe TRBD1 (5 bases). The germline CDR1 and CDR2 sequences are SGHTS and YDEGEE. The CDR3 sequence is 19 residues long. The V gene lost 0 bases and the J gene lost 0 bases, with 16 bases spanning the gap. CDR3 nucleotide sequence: TGTGCCAGCAGCTTGGGAACAGGAATCCTTCACTCCTATAATTCACCCCTCCACTTT. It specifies CASSLGTGILHSYNSPLHF.

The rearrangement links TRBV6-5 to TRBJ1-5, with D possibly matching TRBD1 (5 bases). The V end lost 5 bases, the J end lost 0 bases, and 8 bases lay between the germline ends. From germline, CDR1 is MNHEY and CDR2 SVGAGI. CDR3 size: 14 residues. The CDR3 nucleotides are TGTGCCAGCAGTCGACAGAATAGCAATCAGCCCCAGCATTTT. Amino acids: CASSRQNSNQPQHF.

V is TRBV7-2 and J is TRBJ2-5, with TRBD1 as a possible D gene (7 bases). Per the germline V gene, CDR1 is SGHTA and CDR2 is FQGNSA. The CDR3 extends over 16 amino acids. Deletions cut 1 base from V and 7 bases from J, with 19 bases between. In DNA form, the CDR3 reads TGTGCCAGCAGCTTAGGGTCTCAGGGGGGATACGGGACCCAGTACTTC. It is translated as CASSLGSQGGYGTQYF.

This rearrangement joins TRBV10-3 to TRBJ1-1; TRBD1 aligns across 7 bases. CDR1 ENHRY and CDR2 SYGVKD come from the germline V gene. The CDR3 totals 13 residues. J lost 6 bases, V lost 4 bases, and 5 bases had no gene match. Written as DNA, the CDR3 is TGTGCCATCAGTGTTAACAGGGGATCTGAAGCTTTCTTT. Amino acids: CAISVNRGSEAFF.